This T cell receptor (beta chain) was recovered during a study of cytomegalovirus exposure and HLA in healthy donors. As for the study in general: The 110 or so validation repertoires used a platform that matched the one used for the approximately 690 first-cohort repertoires, as a later analysis reported.

This clone appeared a few times. No antigen is known for it. Libraries were prepared by immunoSEQ multiplex PCR; TCRdb keeps only in-frame clonotypes and omits some of them. The sample carries 200,000 to 250,000 clones, over 80% recorded once. Study results and limitations: Cytomegalovirus-associated status was assigned to 150 to 200 TCR beta chains.

Per the germline V gene, CDR1 is LGHNA and CDR2 is YNFKEQ. The CDR3 runs 13 residues. V lost 1 base to trimming and J lost 7 bases, with 7 bases between them. This chain links TRBV4-2 with TRBJ1-4; D not certain. The receptor's source is a woman younger than 35 in good health and CMV-seronegative. Material for sequencing was PBMCs. This CDR3 reads CASSQATGEKLFF. In DNA form, the CDR3 reads TGTGCCAGCAGCCAAGCTACGGGTGAAAAACTGTTTTTT.